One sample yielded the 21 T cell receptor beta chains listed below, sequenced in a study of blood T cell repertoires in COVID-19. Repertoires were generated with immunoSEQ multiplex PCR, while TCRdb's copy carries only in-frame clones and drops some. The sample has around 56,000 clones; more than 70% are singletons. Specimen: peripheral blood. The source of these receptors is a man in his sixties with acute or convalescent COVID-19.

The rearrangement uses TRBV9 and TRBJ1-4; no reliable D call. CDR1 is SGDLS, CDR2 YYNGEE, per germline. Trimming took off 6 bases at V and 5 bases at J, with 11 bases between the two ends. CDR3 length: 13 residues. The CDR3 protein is CASNRYENEKLFF. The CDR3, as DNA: TGTGCCAGCAACCGTTATGAGAATGAAAAACTGTTTTTT. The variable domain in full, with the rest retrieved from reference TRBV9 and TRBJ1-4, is DSGVTQTPKHLITATGQRVTLRCSPRSGDLSVYWYQQSLDQGLQFLIQYYNGEERAKGNILERFSAQQFPDLHSELNLSSLELGDSALYFCASNRYENEKLFFGSGTQLSVL.

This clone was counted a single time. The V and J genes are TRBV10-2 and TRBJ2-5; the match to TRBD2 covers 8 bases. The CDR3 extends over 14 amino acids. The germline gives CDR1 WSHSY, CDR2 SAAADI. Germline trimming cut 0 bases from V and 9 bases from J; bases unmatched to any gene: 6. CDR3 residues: CASSESRGARSQYF. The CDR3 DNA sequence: TGCGCCAGCAGTGAGTCGCGGGGGGCCCGGTCCCAGTACTTC.

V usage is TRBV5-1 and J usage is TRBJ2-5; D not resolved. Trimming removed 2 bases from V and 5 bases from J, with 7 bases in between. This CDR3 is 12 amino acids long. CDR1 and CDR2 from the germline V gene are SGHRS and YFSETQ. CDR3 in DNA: TGCGCCAGCAGCTTCGTCCCGGAGACCCAGTACTTC. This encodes CASSFVPETQYF.

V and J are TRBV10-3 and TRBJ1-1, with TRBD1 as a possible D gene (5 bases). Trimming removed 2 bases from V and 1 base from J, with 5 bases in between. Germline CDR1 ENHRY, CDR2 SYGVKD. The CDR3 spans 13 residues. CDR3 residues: CAISEDRNTEAFF. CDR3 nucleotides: TGTGCCATCAGTGAGGACAGGAACACTGAAGCTTTCTTT.

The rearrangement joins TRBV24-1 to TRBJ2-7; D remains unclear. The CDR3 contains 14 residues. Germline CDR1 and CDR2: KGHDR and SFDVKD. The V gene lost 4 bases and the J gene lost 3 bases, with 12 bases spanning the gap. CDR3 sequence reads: CATSDAAENYEQYF. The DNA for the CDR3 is TGTGCCACCAGTGACGCGGCGGAAAACTACGAGCAGTACTTC.

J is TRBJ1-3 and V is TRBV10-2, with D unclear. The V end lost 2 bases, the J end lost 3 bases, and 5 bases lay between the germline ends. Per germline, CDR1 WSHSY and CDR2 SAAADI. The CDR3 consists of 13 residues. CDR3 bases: TGCGCCAGCAGTGAGGCACATGGAAACACCATATATTTT. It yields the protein CASSEAHGNTIYF.

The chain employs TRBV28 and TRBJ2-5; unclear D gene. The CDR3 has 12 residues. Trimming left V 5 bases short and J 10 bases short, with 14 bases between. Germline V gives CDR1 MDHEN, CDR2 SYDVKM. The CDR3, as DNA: TGTGCCAGCAGTAGATCCTCCAGGAACCAGTACTTC. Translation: CASSRSSRNQYF.

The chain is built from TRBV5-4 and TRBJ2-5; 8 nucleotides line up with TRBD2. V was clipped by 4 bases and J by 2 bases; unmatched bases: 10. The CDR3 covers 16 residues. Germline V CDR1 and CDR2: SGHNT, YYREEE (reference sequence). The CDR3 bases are TGTGCCAGCAGCGTCCGATCACAGCGGGGGCAAGAGACCCAGTACTTC. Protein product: CASSVRSQRGQETQYF.

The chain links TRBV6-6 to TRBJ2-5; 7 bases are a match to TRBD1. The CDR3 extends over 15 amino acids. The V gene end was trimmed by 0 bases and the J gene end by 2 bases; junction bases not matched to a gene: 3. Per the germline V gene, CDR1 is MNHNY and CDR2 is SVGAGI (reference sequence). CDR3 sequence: CASSYSPRGQETQYF. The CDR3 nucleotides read TGTGCCAGCAGTTACTCCCCCAGGGGGCAAGAGACCCAGTACTTC.

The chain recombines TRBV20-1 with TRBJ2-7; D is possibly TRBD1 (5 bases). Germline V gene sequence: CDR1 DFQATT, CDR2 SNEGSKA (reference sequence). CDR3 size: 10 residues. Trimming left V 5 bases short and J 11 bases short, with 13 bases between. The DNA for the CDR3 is TGCAGTGCTTACAGGTCCGCCGAGTACTTC. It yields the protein CSAYRSAEYF.

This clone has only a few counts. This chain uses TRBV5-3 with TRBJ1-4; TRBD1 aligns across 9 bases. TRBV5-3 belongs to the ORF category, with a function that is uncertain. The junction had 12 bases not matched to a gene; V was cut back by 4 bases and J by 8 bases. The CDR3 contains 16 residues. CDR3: CARSVRDRVSGEKLFF. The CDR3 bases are TGTGCCAGAAGCGTACGGGACAGGGTGAGTGGGGAAAAACTGTTTTTT.

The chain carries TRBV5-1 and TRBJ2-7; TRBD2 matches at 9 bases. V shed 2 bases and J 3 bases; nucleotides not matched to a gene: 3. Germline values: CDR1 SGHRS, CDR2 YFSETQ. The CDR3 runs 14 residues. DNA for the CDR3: TGCGCCAGCAGCTTTAGCGGGGGAAACTACGAGCAGTACTTC. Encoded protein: CASSFSGGNYEQYF.

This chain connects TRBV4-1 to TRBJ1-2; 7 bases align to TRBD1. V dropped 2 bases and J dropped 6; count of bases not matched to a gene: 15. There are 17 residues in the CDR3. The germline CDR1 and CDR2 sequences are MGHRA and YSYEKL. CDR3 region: CASSQNPTGIGYDGYTF. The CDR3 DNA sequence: TGCGCCAGCAGCCAAAATCCGACAGGGATCGGCTATGATGGCTACACCTTC.

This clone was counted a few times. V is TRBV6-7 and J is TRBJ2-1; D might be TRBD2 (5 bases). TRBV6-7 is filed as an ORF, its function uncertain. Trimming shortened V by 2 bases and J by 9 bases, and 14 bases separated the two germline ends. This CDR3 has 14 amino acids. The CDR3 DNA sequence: TGTGCCAGCAGTTACCTGAAGGTAGCGCGTGAGCAGTTCTTC. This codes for CASSYLKVAREQFF.

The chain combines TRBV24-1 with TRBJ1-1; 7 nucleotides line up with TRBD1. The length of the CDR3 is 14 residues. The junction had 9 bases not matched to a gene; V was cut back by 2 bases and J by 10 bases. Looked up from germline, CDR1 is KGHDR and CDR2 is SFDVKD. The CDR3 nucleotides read TGTGCCACCAGTGATTCGTCCCGACAGGGAAGAGCTTTCTTT. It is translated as CATSDSSRQGRAFF.

The CDR3 region is CASSPPQGQGHNEQFF. The DNA for the CDR3 is TGTGCCAGCTCACCACCGCAGGGACAGGGTCACAATGAGCAGTTCTTC. The chain uses TRBV18 and TRBJ2-1, with TRBD1 matching 9 bases. The CDR3 covers 16 residues. Per germline, CDR1 KGHSH and CDR2 LQKENI. V dropped 0 bases and J dropped 5; count of bases not matched to a gene: 5.

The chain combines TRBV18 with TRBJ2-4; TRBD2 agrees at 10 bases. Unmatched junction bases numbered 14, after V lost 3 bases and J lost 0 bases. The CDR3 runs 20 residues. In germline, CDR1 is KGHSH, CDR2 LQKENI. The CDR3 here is CASSPDSRTSGSPAKNIQYF. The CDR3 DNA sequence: TGTGCCAGCTCACCCGATTCCAGGACTAGCGGCTCTCCAGCCAAAAACATTCAGTACTTC.

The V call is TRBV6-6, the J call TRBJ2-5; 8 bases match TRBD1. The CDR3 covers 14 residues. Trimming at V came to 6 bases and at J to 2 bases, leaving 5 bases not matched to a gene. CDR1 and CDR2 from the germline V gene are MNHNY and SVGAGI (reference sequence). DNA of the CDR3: TGTGCCAGCAGGTCGACAGGGGCACAAGAGACCCAGTACTTC. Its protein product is CASRSTGAQETQYF.

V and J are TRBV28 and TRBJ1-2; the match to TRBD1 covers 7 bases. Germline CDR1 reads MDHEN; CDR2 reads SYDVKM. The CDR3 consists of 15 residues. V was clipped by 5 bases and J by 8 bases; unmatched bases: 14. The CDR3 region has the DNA TGTGCCAGCAGTCTCGGACAGGCTGGTTCGGGAGGCTACACCTTC. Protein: CASSLGQAGSGGYTF.

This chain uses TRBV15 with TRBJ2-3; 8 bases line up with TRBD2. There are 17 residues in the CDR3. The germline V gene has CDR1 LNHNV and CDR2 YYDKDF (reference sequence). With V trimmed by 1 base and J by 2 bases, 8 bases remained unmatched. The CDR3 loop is CATSRGRLAGITDTQYF. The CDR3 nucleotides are TGTGCCACCAGCAGAGGGAGATTAGCGGGGATCACAGATACGCAGTATTTT.

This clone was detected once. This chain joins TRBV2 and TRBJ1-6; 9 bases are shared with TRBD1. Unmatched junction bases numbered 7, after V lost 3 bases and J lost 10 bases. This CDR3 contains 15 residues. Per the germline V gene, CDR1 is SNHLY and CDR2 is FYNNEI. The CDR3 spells CASSEEQGARSPLHF. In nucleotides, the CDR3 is TGTGCCAGCAGTGAGGAACAGGGGGCCCGGTCACCCCTCCACTTT.